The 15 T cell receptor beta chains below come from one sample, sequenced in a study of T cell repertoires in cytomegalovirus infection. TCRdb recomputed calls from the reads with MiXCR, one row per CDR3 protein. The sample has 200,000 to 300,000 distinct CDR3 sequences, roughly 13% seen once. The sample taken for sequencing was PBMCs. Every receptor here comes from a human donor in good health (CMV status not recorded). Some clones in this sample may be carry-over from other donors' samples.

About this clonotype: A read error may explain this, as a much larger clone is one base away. The CDR3 coding sequence is TGCGACAGCAGCTTGGAACAGCGGAAACCAACGTCACCCCTCCACTTT. Translated, it gives CDSSLEQRKPTSPLHF. The chain is built from TRBV5-1 and TRBJ1-6; D not resolved. This CDR3 is 16 amino acids long. CDR1 is SGHRS and CDR2 is YFSETQ in the germline V gene. The whole variable domain, filled in from reference TRBV5-1 and TRBJ1-6, reads KAGVTQTPRYLIKTRGQQVTLSCSPISGHRSVSWYQQTPGQGLQFLFEYFSETQRNKGNFPGRFSGRQFSNSRSEMNVSTLELGDSALYLCDSSLEQRKPTSPLHFGNGTRLTVT.

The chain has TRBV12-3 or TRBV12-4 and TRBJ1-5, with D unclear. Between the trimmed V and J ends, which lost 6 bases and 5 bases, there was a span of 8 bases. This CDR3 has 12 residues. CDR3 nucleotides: TGTGCCAGCAGCGCTGACTATCAGCCCCAGCATTTT. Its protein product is CASSADYQPQHF.

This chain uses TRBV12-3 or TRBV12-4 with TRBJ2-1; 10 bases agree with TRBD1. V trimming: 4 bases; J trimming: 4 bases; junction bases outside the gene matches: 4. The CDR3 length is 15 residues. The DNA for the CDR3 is TGTGCCAGCAGTTCCGCGGGACAGGGGTACAATGAGCAGTTCTTC. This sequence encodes CASSSAGQGYNEQFF.

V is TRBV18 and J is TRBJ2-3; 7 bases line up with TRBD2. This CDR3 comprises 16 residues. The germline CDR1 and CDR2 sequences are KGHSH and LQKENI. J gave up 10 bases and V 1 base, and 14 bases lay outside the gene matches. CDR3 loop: CASSPLTGGTSSAQYF. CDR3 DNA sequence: TGTGCCAGCTCACCACTTACGGGGGGAACCTCATCGGCGCAGTATTTT.

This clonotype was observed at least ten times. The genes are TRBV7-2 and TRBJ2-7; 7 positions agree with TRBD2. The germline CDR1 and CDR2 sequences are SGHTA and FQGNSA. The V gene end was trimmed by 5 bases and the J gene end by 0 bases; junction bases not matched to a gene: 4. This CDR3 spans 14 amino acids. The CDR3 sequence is CASSLSGRSYEQYF. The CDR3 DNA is TGTGCCAGCAGCCTTAGCGGGCGCTCCTACGAGCAGTACTTC. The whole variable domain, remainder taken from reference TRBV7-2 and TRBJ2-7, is GAGVSQSPSNKVTEKGKDVELRCDPISGHTALYWYRQSLGQGLEFLIYFQGNSAPDKSGLPSDRFSAERTGGSVSTLTIQRTQQEDSAVYLCASSLSGRSYEQYFGPGTRLTVT.

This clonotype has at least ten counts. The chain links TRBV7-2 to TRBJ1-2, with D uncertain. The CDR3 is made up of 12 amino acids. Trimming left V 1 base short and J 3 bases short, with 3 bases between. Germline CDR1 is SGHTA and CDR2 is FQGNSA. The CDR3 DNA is TGTGCCAGCAGCTTAGGGCACTATGGCTACACCTTC. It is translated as CASSLGHYGYTF.

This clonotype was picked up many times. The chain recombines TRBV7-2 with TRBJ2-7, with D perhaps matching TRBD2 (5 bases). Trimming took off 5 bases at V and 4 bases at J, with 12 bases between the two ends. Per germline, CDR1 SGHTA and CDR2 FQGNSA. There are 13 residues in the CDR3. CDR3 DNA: TGTGCCAGCAGCCCCGGGATGTTTTACGAGCAGTACTTC. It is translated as CASSPGMFYEQYF.

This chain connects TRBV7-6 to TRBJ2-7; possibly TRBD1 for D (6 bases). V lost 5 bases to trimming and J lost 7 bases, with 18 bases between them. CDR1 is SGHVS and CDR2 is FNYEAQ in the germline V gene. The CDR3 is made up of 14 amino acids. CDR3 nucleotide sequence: TGTGCCAGCAGCCATCCGGGACACCCTCGAGAGCAGTACTTC. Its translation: CASSHPGHPREQYF.

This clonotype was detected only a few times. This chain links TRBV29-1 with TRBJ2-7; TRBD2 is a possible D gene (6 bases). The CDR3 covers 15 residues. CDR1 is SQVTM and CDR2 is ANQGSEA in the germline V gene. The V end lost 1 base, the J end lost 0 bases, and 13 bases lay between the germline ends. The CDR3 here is CSVEGGGTVSYEQYF. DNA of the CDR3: TGCAGCGTTGAAGGTGGGGGGACTGTCTCCTACGAGCAGTACTTC.

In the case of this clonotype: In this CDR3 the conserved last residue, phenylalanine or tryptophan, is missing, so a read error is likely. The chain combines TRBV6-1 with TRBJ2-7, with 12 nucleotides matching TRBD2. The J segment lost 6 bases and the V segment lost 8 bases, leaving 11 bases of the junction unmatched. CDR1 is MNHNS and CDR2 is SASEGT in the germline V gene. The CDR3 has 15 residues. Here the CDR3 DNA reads TGTGCCAGCCAACTAAAACTAGCGGGAGGAGGCGAGCAGTACTAC. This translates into CASQLKLAGGGEQYY.

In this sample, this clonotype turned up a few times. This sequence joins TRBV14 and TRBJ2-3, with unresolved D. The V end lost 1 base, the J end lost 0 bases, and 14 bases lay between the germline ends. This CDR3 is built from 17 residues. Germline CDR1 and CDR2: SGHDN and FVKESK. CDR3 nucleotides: TGTGCCAGCAGCCAAGGTCCGATCCCAACGAGCACAGATACGCAGTATTTT. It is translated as CASSQGPIPTSTDTQYF.

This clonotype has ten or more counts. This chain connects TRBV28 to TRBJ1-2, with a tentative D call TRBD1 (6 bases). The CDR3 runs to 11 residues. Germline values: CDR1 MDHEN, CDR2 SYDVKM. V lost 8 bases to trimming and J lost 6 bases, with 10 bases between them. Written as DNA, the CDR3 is TGTGCCAGCGGATGGACAGATGGCTACACCTTC. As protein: CASGWTDGYTF.

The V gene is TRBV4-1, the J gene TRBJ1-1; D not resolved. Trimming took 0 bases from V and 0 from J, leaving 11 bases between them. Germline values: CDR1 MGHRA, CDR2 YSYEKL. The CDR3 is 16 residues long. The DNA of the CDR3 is TGCGCCAGCAGCCAAGAAGGCCAGAGTATGAACACTGAAGCTTTCTTT. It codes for CASSQEGQSMNTEAFF.

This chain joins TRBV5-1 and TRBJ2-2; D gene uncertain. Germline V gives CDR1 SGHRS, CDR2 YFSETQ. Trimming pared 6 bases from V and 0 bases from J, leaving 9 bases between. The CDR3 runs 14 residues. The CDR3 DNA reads TGCGCCAGCACTCCTCAAACGAACACCGGGGAGCTGTTTTTT. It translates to CASTPQTNTGELFF.

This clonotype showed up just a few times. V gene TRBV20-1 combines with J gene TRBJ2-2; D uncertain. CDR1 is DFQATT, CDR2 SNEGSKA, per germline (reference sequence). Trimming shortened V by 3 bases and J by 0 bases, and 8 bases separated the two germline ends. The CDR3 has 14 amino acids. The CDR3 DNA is TGCAGTGCTAGCCCCTCCACGAACACCGGGGAGCTGTTTTTT. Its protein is CSASPSTNTGELFF.